A single sample is the source of the 28 T cell receptor beta chains below, sequenced in a study of neoadjuvant anti-PD-1 for oral cavity cancer. The protocol was immunoSEQ multiplex PCR, while the TCRdb copy is restricted to in-frame clones and leaves out a portion. The table lists over 80,000 clones, roughly four fifths of them singletons, with around 3% in the top ten. Here the sequenced sample was PBMCs, taken before nivolumab (anti-PD-1) treatment. The source is a person between 40 and 85 years old with oral cavity squamous cell carcinoma.

The chain's CDR3 is CASSSQDRGNEQFF. CDR3 sequence (DNA): TGTGCCAGCAGCAGCCAGGACAGGGGAAATGAGCAGTTCTTC. This sequence joins TRBV11-3 and TRBJ2-1; 9 positions match TRBD1. CDR1 is SGHNT and CDR2 is YENEEA in the germline V gene. The CDR3 has 14 amino acids. The V gene end was trimmed by 5 bases and the J gene end by 7 bases; junction bases not matched to a gene: 6.

The chain is built from TRBV7-6 and TRBJ2-7; 7 bases align to TRBD1. V lost 1 base, J lost 5 bases, and 5 bases stayed unmatched. Germline assignment: CDR1 SGHVS and CDR2 FNYEAQ. CDR3 length: 14 residues. CDR3 sequence reads: CASSLVTGVDEQYF. The CDR3 DNA follows: TGTGCCAGCAGCTTAGTAACAGGGGTCGACGAGCAGTACTTC.

The V call is TRBV29-1, the J call TRBJ2-1; 10 bases align to TRBD2. Losses at the gene ends were 7 bases for V and 10 bases for J; bases not matched to a gene: 16. This CDR3 spans 15 amino acids. The V gene's germline CDR1 is SQVTM and CDR2 ANQGSEA. This chain's CDR3 is CSARIAGGAASEQFF. As DNA, the CDR3 is TGCAGCGCCCGGATAGCGGGAGGAGCAGCGAGCGAGCAGTTCTTC.

The rearrangement uses TRBV5-4 and TRBJ2-3, with unresolved D. V lost 0 bases and J lost 8, with 7 bases in between. The CDR3 is made up of 12 amino acids. In germline, CDR1 is SGHNT, CDR2 YYREEE (reference sequence). The CDR3 coding sequence is TGTGCCAGCAGCTTGGCGGCCGCTACGCAGTATTTT. It translates to CASSLAAATQYF.

This clone was detected once. The junction shows a germline mismatch at one end, possibly a read error. In DNA form, the CDR3 reads TGTGCCAGCAGCTTAGGGCAGAGACCCAACTTT. As protein: CASSLGQRPNF. This sequence joins TRBV11-2 and TRBJ1-1; no firm D call. The CDR3 runs 11 residues. CDR1 is SGHAT and CDR2 is FQNNGV in the germline V gene.

The table lists this clone with a few counts. This chain uses TRBV7-9 with TRBJ1-3; a possible D gene is TRBD1 (6 bases). There are 16 residues in the CDR3. Trimming took 1 base from V and 2 from J, leaving 12 bases between them. The germline V gene has CDR1 SEHNR and CDR2 FQNEAQ (reference sequence). CDR3 amino acids: CASSLGLQGTGNTIYF. The CDR3 DNA follows: TGTGCCAGCAGCTTAGGGCTACAGGGCACTGGAAACACCATATATTTT. The entire variable domain, with the rest obtained from reference TRBV7-9 and TRBJ1-3, is as follows: DTGVSQNPRHKITKRGQNVTFRCDPISEHNRLYWYRQTLGQGPEFLTYFQNEAQLEKSRLLSDRFSAERPKGSFSTLEIQRTEQGDSAMYLCASSLGLQGTGNTIYFGEGSWLTVV.

The CDR3 DNA follows: TGTGCCATCAGGAAGCGGGAGGGCCCTCAGTACTTC. Protein: CAIRKREGPQYF. V usage is TRBV10-3 and J usage is TRBJ2-7; TRBD2 agrees at 10 bases. Germline values: CDR1 ENHRY, CDR2 SYGVKD. With 6 bases clipped from V and 10 bases from J, the junction kept 6 bases outside the gene matches. CDR3 length: 12 amino acids.

The chain uses TRBV28 and TRBJ1-4; a weak D match, TRBD1 (6 bases). The CDR3 runs 16 residues. V lost 6 bases and J lost 8, with 22 bases in between. Germline-derived CDR1 and CDR2 are MDHEN and SYDVKM. DNA of the CDR3: TGTGCCAGCAGCCCTCCTCCGGGACAAGGAGGGGAAAAACTGTTTTTT. This translates into CASSPPPGQGGEKLFF. Looking up the rest from reference TRBV28 and TRBJ1-4 gives the full variable domain: DVKVTQSSRYLVKRTGEKVFLECVQDMDHENMFWYRQDPGLGLRLIYFSYDVKMKEKGDIPEGYSVSREKKERFSLILESASTNQTSMYLCASSPPPGQGGEKLFFGSGTQLSVL.

The rearrangement joins TRBV30 to TRBJ1-1; perhaps TRBD1 as D (6 bases). The CDR3 covers 13 residues. In germline, CDR1 is GTSNPN, CDR2 SVGIG (reference sequence). Trimming removed 5 bases at V and 4 bases at J, with 14 bases between. CDR3 nucleotide sequence: TGTGCCTGGGGCCGAGGGGGGAGCACTGAAGCTTTCTTT. This gives the protein CAWGRGGSTEAFF.

The chain couples TRBV30 to TRBJ1-5; no clear D. CDR1 GTSNPN and CDR2 SVGIG come from the germline V gene (reference sequence). Trimming left V 0 bases short and J 6 bases short, with 9 bases between. CDR3 size: 13 residues. The CDR3 nucleotides read TGTGCCTGGAGTGTAGGATCAGGTCAGCCCCAGCATTTT. The encoded protein is CAWSVGSGQPQHF.

CDR3 amino acids: CASSRLAINDEQFF. The CDR3 coding sequence is TGTGCCAGCAGCAGACTAGCGATTAACGATGAGCAGTTCTTC. This rearrangement joins TRBV6-5 to TRBJ2-1; TRBD2 matches 8 bases. The germline V gene has CDR1 MNHEY and CDR2 SVGAGI. The CDR3 sequence is 14 residues long. The trim removed 6 bases at V and 8 bases at J, leaving 9 bases unmatched.

The rearrangement links TRBV29-1 to TRBJ2-1; no clear D gene. This CDR3 spans 13 amino acids. In germline, CDR1 is SQVTM, CDR2 ANQGSEA. The V and J ends lost 1 base and 8 bases respectively, with 12 bases between them. In nucleotides, the CDR3 is TGCAGCGTTGAAGGCAGTCTTAACGATGAGCAGTTCTTC. Its protein product is CSVEGSLNDEQFF.

The chain links TRBV19 to TRBJ1-2, with TRBD1 identical over 8 bases. V shed 7 bases and J 4 bases; nucleotides not matched to a gene: 14. Germline CDR1 and CDR2: LNHDA and SQIVND (reference sequence). CDR3 length: 16 amino acids. The CDR3 sequence is CASTLSSGQGAYGYTF. Here the CDR3 DNA reads TGTGCCAGTACCCTATCCTCGGGGCAGGGGGCCTATGGCTACACCTTC.

This chain connects TRBV11-1 to TRBJ1-1; D ambiguous. Trimming took 1 base from V and 1 from J, leaving 7 bases between them. Germline CDR1 reads SGHAT; CDR2 reads FQDESV (reference sequence). The CDR3 spans 14 residues. CDR3 DNA sequence: TGTGCCAGCAGCTTAGGGGCATCGAACACTGAAGCTTTCTTT. The encoded protein is CASSLGASNTEAFF.

The chain is built from TRBV19 and TRBJ2-2, with unresolved D. Germline values: CDR1 LNHDA, CDR2 SQIVND (reference sequence). Trimming left V 5 bases short and J 9 bases short, with 13 bases between. There are 13 residues in the CDR3. This CDR3 is CASSRVLARELFF. The CDR3 coding sequence is TGTGCCAGTAGTCGGGTATTAGCCCGGGAGCTGTTTTTT.

CDR3 sequence reads: CASRLGQTYNEKLFF. The CDR3 nucleotides are TGTGCCAGCAGACTTGGACAGACCTATAATGAAAAACTGTTTTTT. J is TRBJ1-4 and V is TRBV6-5; a weak D match, TRBD1 (6 bases). The length of the CDR3 is 15 residues. Germline lookup yields CDR1 MNHEY and CDR2 SVGAGI. V gave up 6 bases and J gave up 4 bases, with 15 bases separating them.

J is TRBJ1-2 and V is TRBV6-1; D not resolved. Germline CDR1 and CDR2: MNHNS and SASEGT. This CDR3 contains 13 residues. Trimming left V 2 bases short and J 4 bases short, with 8 bases between. CDR3 loop: CASSENGAYGYTF. Written as DNA, the CDR3 is TGTGCCAGCAGTGAAAACGGAGCCTATGGCTACACCTTC.

CDR3 DNA: TGTGCCAGCAGCGCCCAGACAGGGGGAGTCTACGAGCAGTACTTC. Translating gives CASSAQTGGVYEQYF. The chain uses TRBV9 and TRBJ2-7, with 9 bases identical to TRBD1. The ends lost 3 bases at V and 3 bases at J; junction bases unmatched: 7. In germline, CDR1 is SGDLS, CDR2 YYNGEE. CDR3 length equals 15 residues. The entire variable domain, with the rest obtained from reference TRBV9 and TRBJ2-7, is as follows: DSGVTQTPKHLITATGQRVTLRCSPRSGDLSVYWYQQSLDQGLQFLIQYYNGEERAKGNILERFSAQQFPDLHSELNLSSLELGDSALYFCASSAQTGGVYEQYFGPGTRLTVT.

The chain employs TRBV4-2 and TRBJ1-5; D gene uncertain. This CDR3 contains 15 residues. The germline gives CDR1 LGHNA, CDR2 YNFKEQ. V was cut by 1 base and J by 4 bases, with 11 bases left in between. CDR3 DNA: TGTGCCAGCAGCCAAGTTGGGGTCGTAAATCAGCCCCAGCATTTT. Amino acid sequence: CASSQVGVVNQPQHF.

The genes are TRBV29-1 and TRBJ2-5; maybe TRBD1 (5 bases). Trimming left V 7 bases short and J 5 bases short, with 14 bases between. The CDR3 covers 12 residues. Germline assignment: CDR1 SQVTM and CDR2 ANQGSEA. The CDR3 spells CSAQGVSETQYF. As DNA, the CDR3 is TGCAGCGCCCAAGGGGTATCGGAGACCCAGTACTTC.

The chain uses TRBV5-6 and TRBJ2-7, with no clear D. Trimming removed 0 bases at V and 2 bases at J, with 12 bases between. CDR1 is SGHDT, CDR2 YYEEEE, per germline. The CDR3 covers 15 residues. CDR3 DNA sequence: TGTGCCAGCAGCTTGGGGGGTATTACCCCCTACGAGCAGTACTTC. Protein: CASSLGGITPYEQYF.

V usage is TRBV20-1 and J usage is TRBJ2-7, with unresolved D. The length of the CDR3 is 11 residues. Trimming left V 2 bases short and J 9 bases short, with 11 bases between. CDR1 and CDR2 (germline): DFQATT, SNEGSKA (reference sequence). As DNA, the CDR3 is TGCAGTGCTAGACATGTTCTAGGGCAGTACTTC. As protein: CSARHVLGQYF.

The table lists this clone with many counts. The J gene is TRBJ2-2, the V gene TRBV6-6; TRBD1 might be the D (5 bases). The CDR3 has 15 residues. The V gene's germline CDR1 is MNHNY and CDR2 SVGAGI (reference sequence). The V gene lost 0 bases and the J gene lost 7 bases, with 12 bases spanning the gap. Here the CDR3 reads CASSYSRQGYGELFF. The CDR3 bases are TGTGCCAGCAGTTACTCGAGGCAGGGATACGGGGAGCTGTTTTTT.

For the CDR3, the DNA is TGCGCCAGCATGAACCCCAGGTGGGGTAACGCCGGGACCCAGTACTTC. The encoded protein is CASMNPRWGNAGTQYF. The chain couples TRBV10-2 to TRBJ2-5; D remains ambiguous. The CDR3 loop spans 16 amino acids. Trimming stripped 7 bases from V and 7 bases from J, with 25 bases between. Germline-derived CDR1 and CDR2 are WSHSY and SAAADI.

This rearrangement joins TRBV2 to TRBJ1-1; D uncertain. V was cut by 4 bases and J by 0 bases, with 6 bases left in between. Per germline, CDR1 SNHLY and CDR2 FYNNEI. The CDR3 length is 13 residues. CDR3 sequence (DNA): TGTGCCAGCAGTGCTGGGATGAACACTGAAGCTTTCTTT. This gives the protein CASSAGMNTEAFF.

The gene calls are TRBV4-1 and TRBJ2-2; D perhaps matches TRBD2 (5 bases). The CDR3 contains 17 residues. Germline lookup yields CDR1 MGHRA and CDR2 YSYEKL. V lost 3 bases to trimming and J lost 8 bases, with 22 bases between them. CDR3 protein: CASSQALSVYLGGELFF. CDR3 DNA sequence: TGCGCCAGCAGCCAGGCACTTAGCGTATATCTTGGGGGGGAGCTGTTTTTT.

The rearrangement uses TRBV5-1 and TRBJ1-1; possibly TRBD1 for D (6 bases). The CDR3 is 13 residues long. Trimming pared 0 bases from V and 7 bases from J, leaving 10 bases between. Germline V gene data show CDR1 as SGHRS and CDR2 as YFSETQ. Written as DNA, the CDR3 is TGCGCCAGCAGCTTGGCCGGGGGCGGTGAAGCTTTCTTT. It codes for CASSLAGGGEAFF.

This clone turned up a few times. The chain combines TRBV18 with TRBJ1-1; D is undetermined. The CDR3 is 16 residues long. Trimming pared 2 bases from V and 7 bases from J, leaving 20 bases between. Germline loops: CDR1 KGHSH, CDR2 LQKENI. In DNA, the CDR3 is TGTGCCAGCTCACCATTCACACCGGGGTTAGGCAGTGAAGCTTTCTTT. Amino acid sequence: CASSPFTPGLGSEAFF.